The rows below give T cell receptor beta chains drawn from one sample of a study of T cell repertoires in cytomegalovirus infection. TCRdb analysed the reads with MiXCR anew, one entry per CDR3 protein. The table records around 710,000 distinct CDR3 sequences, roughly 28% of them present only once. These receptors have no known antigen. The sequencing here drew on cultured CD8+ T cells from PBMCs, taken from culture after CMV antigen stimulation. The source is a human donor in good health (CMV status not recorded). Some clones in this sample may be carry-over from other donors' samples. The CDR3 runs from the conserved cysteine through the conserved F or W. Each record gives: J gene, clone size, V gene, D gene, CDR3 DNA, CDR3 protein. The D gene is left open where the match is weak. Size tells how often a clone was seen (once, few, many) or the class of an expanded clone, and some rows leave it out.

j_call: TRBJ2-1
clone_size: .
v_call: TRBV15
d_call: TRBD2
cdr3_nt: TGTGCCACCAACCCCCTCCCGGGGGGCAATGAGCAGTTCTTC
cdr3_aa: CATNPLPGGNEQFF

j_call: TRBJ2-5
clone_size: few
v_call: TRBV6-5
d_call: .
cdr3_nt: TGTGCCAGCAGTTACTGGTTCGGGGAACATGGAGCTGGGGGGACCCAGTACTTC
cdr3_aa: CASSYWFGEHGAGGTQYF

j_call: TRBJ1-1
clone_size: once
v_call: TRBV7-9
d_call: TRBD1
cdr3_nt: TGTGCCAGCAGCTTAGGGACAGGGGTTAGCGCTGAAGCTTTCTTT
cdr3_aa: CASSLGTGVSAEAFF

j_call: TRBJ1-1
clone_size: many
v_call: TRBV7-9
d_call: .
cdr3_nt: TGTGCCAGCAGGGGGTCAGGGAGGAAGACTGAAGCTTTCTTT
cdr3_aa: CASRGSGRKTEAFF

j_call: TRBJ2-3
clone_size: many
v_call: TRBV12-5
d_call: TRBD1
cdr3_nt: TGTGCTAGTGGTTTGGACTTGGGACAGTCTAGCACAGATACGCAGTATTTT
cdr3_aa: CASGLDLGQSSTDTQYF

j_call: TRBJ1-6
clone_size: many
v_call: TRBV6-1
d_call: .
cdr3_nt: TGTGCCAGCAGTCCCATAGGGACGAAAAATTCACCCCTCCACTTT
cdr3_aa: CASSPIGTKNSPLHF

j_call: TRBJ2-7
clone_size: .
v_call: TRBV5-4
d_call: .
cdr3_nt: TGTGCCAGCAGCTCCCCGCCAGCCCTCTACGAGCAGTACTTC
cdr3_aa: CASSSPPALYEQYF

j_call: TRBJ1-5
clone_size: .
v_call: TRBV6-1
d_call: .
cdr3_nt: TGTGCCAGCAGTGAAGGTGGGACTAATCAGCCCCAGCATTTT
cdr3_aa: CASSEGGTNQPQHF

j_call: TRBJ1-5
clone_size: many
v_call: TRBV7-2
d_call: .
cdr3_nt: TGTGCCAGCAGCCGGGATTCCGGAAGCAATCAGCCCCAGCATTTT
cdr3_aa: CASSRDSGSNQPQHF

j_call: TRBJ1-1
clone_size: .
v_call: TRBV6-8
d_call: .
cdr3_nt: TGTGCCAGCGGGGACACCCGGGCTGAAGCTTTCTTT
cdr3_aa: CASGDTRAEAFF

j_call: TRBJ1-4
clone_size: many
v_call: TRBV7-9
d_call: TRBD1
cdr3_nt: TGTGCCACCGGCGGACAGGGGGTGAAACTGTTTTTT
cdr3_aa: CATGGQGVKLFF

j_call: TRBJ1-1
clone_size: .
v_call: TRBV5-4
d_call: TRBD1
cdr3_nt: TGTGCCAGCAGCTTGAACAGGGGGCGCTTCGGGGCTTTCTTT
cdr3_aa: CASSLNRGRFGAFF

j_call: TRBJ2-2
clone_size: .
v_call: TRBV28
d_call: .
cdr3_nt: TGTGCCAGCAGTTACCTCCGGACAGTGGGCACCGGGGAGCTGTTTTTT
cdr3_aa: CASSYLRTVGTGELFF

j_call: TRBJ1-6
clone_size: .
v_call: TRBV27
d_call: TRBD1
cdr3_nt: TGTGCCAGCAGTCGTCGCGACAGGGATAATTCACCCCTCCACTTT
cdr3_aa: CASSRRDRDNSPLHF

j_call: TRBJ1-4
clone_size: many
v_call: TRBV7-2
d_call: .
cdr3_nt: TGTGCCAGCAGCTTAGGAAATGGGGGACCCAATGAAAAACTGTTTTTT
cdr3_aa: CASSLGNGGPNEKLFF

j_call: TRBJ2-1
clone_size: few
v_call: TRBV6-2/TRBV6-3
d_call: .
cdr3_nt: TGTGCCAGCAGTTCGATCAGGGTTTTGGAGCAGTTCTTC
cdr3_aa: CASSSIRVLEQFF